The 2 T cell receptor beta chains presented below share a single source sample, sequenced in a study of blood T cell repertoires in COVID-19 (dated by TCRdb to between 2020 and 2021). Libraries were made using the immunoSEQ multiplex PCR assay. TCRdb holds this immuneACCESS table with in-frame rearrangements only. Some clones are missing; in checked studies, unresolved V genes explain under half, and the rest has no known cause. In this sample the table shows fewer than 250,000 clones, 80% to 90% of which occur a single time. Roughly 7.2% of the sample is in the top ten clones. Sequencing input: PBMCs or T cells enriched from blood (not recorded which). The receptor source for this set is a man aged 25 to 40 in a cohort exposed to, infected with or recovered from COVID-19 (not recorded which).

This clone was counted between two and nine times. The V and J genes are TRBV5-4 and TRBJ2-3; TRBD2 matches at 8 bases. V trimming: 4 bases; J trimming: 4 bases; junction bases outside the gene matches: 14. CDR1 is SGHNT and CDR2 is YYREEE in the germline V gene (reference sequence). The CDR3 has 17 amino acids. The DNA for the CDR3 is TGTGCCAGCAGCCAAAAAATTAGCGGGAAGGGCGCAGATACGCAGTATTTT. Residues: CASSQKISGKGADTQYF.

The chain links TRBV15 to TRBJ1-4; a possible D gene is TRBD1 (6 bases). From germline, CDR1 is LNHNV and CDR2 YYDKDF (reference sequence). V lost 0 bases, J lost 7 bases, and 12 bases lay in between. There are 15 residues in the CDR3. The CDR3: CATSRETTGREKLFF. The CDR3 DNA is TGTGCCACCAGCAGAGAAACGACAGGCCGTGAAAAACTGTTTTTT.